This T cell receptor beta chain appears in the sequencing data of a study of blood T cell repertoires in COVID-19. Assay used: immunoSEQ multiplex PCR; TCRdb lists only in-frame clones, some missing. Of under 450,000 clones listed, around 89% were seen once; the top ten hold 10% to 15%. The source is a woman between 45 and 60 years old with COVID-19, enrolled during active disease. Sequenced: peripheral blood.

The CDR3 bases are TGTGCCAGCAGCTTGGTGGCAGGGGGGCAGCCCCAGCATTTT. Translation gives CASSLVAGGQPQHF. The chain joins TRBV5-5 to TRBJ1-5; TRBD1 aligns across 7 bases. CDR1 is SGHKS, CDR2 YYEKEE, per germline (reference sequence). The CDR3 covers 14 residues. V trimming: 0 bases; J trimming: 7 bases; junction bases outside the gene matches: 4.